Following are 19 T cell receptor beta chains from one sample sequenced in a study of blood T cell repertoires in COVID-19. Libraries were prepared by immunoSEQ multiplex PCR; TCRdb keeps only in-frame clonotypes and omits some of them. The repertoire includes approximately 26,000 clones, 85% to 90% of them detected once, and less than 5% sits in the top ten. Material for sequencing was peripheral blood. The receptors derive from a man in his 70s with active COVID-19.

V usage is TRBV6-6 and J usage is TRBJ1-4; unclear D gene. This CDR3 region has 17 residues. Germline CDR1 reads MNHNY; CDR2 reads SVGAGI (reference sequence). Trimming shortened V by 5 bases and J by 0 bases, and 16 bases separated the two germline ends. The CDR3 DNA follows: TGTGCCAGCAGTCCACCGCAGAGCGGTCCAACTAATGAAAAACTGTTTTTT. Protein sequence: CASSPPQSGPTNEKLFF.

CDR3 bases: TGCGCCAGCAGGGTCCAATCACAGGGTAATTCACCCCTCCACTTT. This sequence encodes CASRVQSQGNSPLHF. This rearrangement joins TRBV5-1 to TRBJ1-6; the D gene is possibly TRBD1 (6 bases). The ends were cut back, 5 bases at V and 6 bases at J, with 15 bases in the middle. The CDR3 is 15 residues long. Germline assignment: CDR1 SGHRS and CDR2 YFSETQ.

The V call is TRBV6-2 or TRBV6-3, the J call TRBJ1-6; D possibly corresponds to TRBD1 (5 bases). Trimming pared 7 bases from V and 7 bases from J, leaving 20 bases between. Looked up from germline, CDR1 is MNHEY and CDR2 is SVGEGT. The CDR3 contains 16 residues. The CDR3 protein is CASTPLRGDWNSPLHF. The CDR3 DNA sequence: TGTGCCAGCACCCCTCTACGGGGGGATTGGAATTCACCCCTCCACTTT.

This clone came up a few times. The V call is TRBV11-1, the J call TRBJ1-1, with TRBD1 as a possible D gene (5 bases). V lost 2 bases to trimming and J lost 4 bases, with 11 bases between them. CDR1 and CDR2 from the germline V gene are SGHAT and FQDESV (reference sequence). The CDR3 totals 14 residues. Written as DNA, the CDR3 is TGTGCCAGCAGCTTATGGGCCGGGGGCACTGAAGCTTTCTTT. This encodes CASSLWAGGTEAFF.

CDR3 amino acids: CASSQGTANEKLFF. Written as DNA, the CDR3 is TGCGCCAGCAGCCAAGGGACAGCTAATGAAAAACTGTTTTTT. This chain joins TRBV4-3 and TRBJ1-4, with a tentative D call TRBD1 (6 bases). The V gene lost 1 base and the J gene lost 3 bases, with 6 bases spanning the gap. Germline CDR1 is LGHNA and CDR2 is YSLEER. The CDR3 covers 14 residues.

The chain combines TRBV7-5 with TRBJ2-1; the table's D call, TRBD2, was not checked against the DNA. TRBV7-5 has pseudogene status. CDR3 length: 13 amino acids. CDR3 residues: CVRSLNGSGEQFF. The CDR3 nucleotides are TGTGTCAGAAGCTTAAACGGGTCTGGGGAGCAGTTCTTC.

The V gene is TRBV7-9, the J gene TRBJ2-5, with D perhaps TRBD1 (6 bases). The V end was cut by 5 bases, the J end by 0 bases, with 10 bases between. Germline lookup yields CDR1 SEHNR and CDR2 FQNEAQ (reference sequence). CDR3 size: 14 residues. CDR3 coding DNA: TGTGCCAGCAGCGCGTACAGGGACCAAGAGACCCAGTACTTC. Its protein product is CASSAYRDQETQYF.

The chain recombines TRBV28 with TRBJ1-5, with D perhaps TRBD1 (6 bases). The CDR3 loop spans 14 amino acids. The V gene's germline CDR1 is MDHEN and CDR2 SYDVKM. Trimming left V 4 bases short and J 6 bases short, with 13 bases between. CDR3 DNA sequence: TGTGCCAGCAGTTCGGCCGGGGGGCTTCAGCCCCAGCATTTT. It translates to CASSSAGGLQPQHF.

This clone was seen a single time. The chain uses TRBV19 and TRBJ1-4; possible D gene TRBD1, 6 bases. The CDR3 is 14 amino acids. V lost 7 bases and J lost 6, with 15 bases in between. Germline V gene lookup returns CDR1 LNHDA and CDR2 SQIVND (reference sequence). The CDR3 is CASTPRTGYEKLFF. The CDR3 DNA reads TGTGCCAGTACCCCTCGAACAGGGTATGAAAAACTGTTTTTT.

The chain uses TRBV7-2 and TRBJ2-4; D ambiguous. Germline assignment: CDR1 SGHTA and CDR2 FQGNSA. V was pared by 2 bases and J by 6 bases, with 11 bases between. The CDR3 sequence is 14 residues long. The CDR3 here is CASSLRVMGNIQYF. CDR3 nucleotides: TGTGCCAGCAGCTTACGGGTCATGGGAAACATTCAGTACTTC.

This clone appeared a few times. The gene calls are TRBV19 and TRBJ2-2; TRBD1 matches at 9 bases. CDR1 and CDR2 from the germline V gene are LNHDA and SQIVND (reference sequence). The CDR3 is 15 residues long. The V gene end was trimmed by 6 bases and the J gene end by 3 bases; junction bases not matched to a gene: 5. Written as DNA, the CDR3 is TGTGCCAGTAGAGTACAGGGGGCGGACACCGGGGAGCTGTTTTTT. This codes for CASRVQGADTGELFF.

V gene TRBV27 combines with J gene TRBJ2-3, with 10 bases identical to TRBD1. Germline CDR1 reads MNHEY; CDR2 reads SMNVEV (reference sequence). Trimming took 3 bases from V and 2 from J; bases not matched to a gene: 14. The CDR3 spans 19 residues. The CDR3 DNA reads TGTGCCAGCAGTTTTCAGGTCCCGACGGGGACAGGGGACACAGATACGCAGTATTTT. Its translation is CASSFQVPTGTGDTDTQYF.

The J gene is TRBJ1-1, the V gene TRBV2; 7 nucleotides match TRBD1. Germline loops: CDR1 SNHLY, CDR2 FYNNEI. V lost 4 bases and J lost 0; bases outside the gene matches: 2. CDR3 length equals 14 residues. The CDR3 nucleotides are TGTGCCAGCAGTGCCGGGACAGTGAACACTGAAGCTTTCTTT. Encoded protein: CASSAGTVNTEAFF. Filled out from reference TRBV2 and TRBJ1-1, the complete variable domain reads EPEVTQTPSHQVTQMGQEVILRCVPISNHLYFYWYRQILGQKVEFLVSFYNNEISEKSEIFDDQFSVERPDGSNFTLKIRSTKLEDSAMYFCASSAGTVNTEAFFGQGTRLTVV.

This sequence joins TRBV10-3 and TRBJ2-1; a possible D gene is TRBD2 (6 bases). The CDR3 consists of 19 residues. Trimming took off 6 bases at V and 4 bases at J, with 28 bases between the two ends. Per the germline V gene, CDR1 is ENHRY and CDR2 is SYGVKD. This chain's CDR3 is CAIRQSYTPGLDAYNEQFF. The CDR3 DNA is TGTGCCATCAGACAATCCTACACACCGGGACTGGATGCTTACAATGAGCAGTTCTTC.

This chain links TRBV10-3 with TRBJ1-2, with no clear D. The V gene lost 3 bases and the J gene lost 7 bases, with 6 bases spanning the gap. Germline values: CDR1 ENHRY, CDR2 SYGVKD. The CDR3 runs to 11 residues. The CDR3 sequence is CAISDGVGYTF. CDR3 DNA: TGTGCCATCAGTGACGGGGTTGGCTACACCTTC.

This chain links TRBV2 with TRBJ2-1; no firm D call. Trimming stripped 2 bases from V and 5 bases from J, with 7 bases between. This CDR3 contains 13 residues. CDR1 is SNHLY, CDR2 FYNNEI, per germline. The CDR3 protein is CASSELENNEQFF. Here the CDR3 DNA reads TGTGCCAGCAGTGAATTGGAGAACAATGAGCAGTTCTTC.

The V call is TRBV11-2, the J call TRBJ2-3; 9 bases align to TRBD2. This CDR3 contains 16 residues. Germline values: CDR1 SGHAT, CDR2 FQNNGV. The V and J ends lost 2 bases and 3 bases, in that order; junction bases with no gene match: 6. The CDR3 loop reads CASSLLAGGSTDTQYF. The CDR3 bases are TGTGCCAGCAGCTTATTGGCGGGGGGGTCAACAGATACGCAGTATTTT.

The chain recombines TRBV7-2 with TRBJ2-7, with TRBD1 matching 9 bases. CDR1 and CDR2 from the germline V gene are SGHTA and FQGNSA. Trimming cost V 4 bases and J 3 bases; bases outside gene matches: 4. CDR3 length equals 14 residues. CDR3 region: CASSSYRGHYEQYF. The CDR3 nucleotides read TGTGCCAGCAGCTCGTACAGGGGGCACTACGAGCAGTACTTC.

V gene TRBV7-2 combines with J gene TRBJ1-1; D may be TRBD1 (6 bases). The CDR3 spans 13 residues. The V end was cut by 4 bases, the J end by 4 bases, with 10 bases between. The germline V gene encodes CDR1 SGHTA and CDR2 FQGNSA. CDR3 in DNA: TGTGCCAGCAGCTCAACAGGGATCACTGAAGCTTTCTTT. This sequence encodes CASSSTGITEAFF.